This T cell receptor beta chain is drawn from a study of cytomegalovirus exposure and HLA in healthy donors. Study-level results: The tendency of first-cohort TCR clusters to co-occur in the 120 validation repertoires was the finding of a later analysis. It was confirmed in vitro that three of the CMV-associated chains were specific for CMV antigens. It was approximately 150 TCR beta chains that were listed as cytomegalovirus-associated.

Worth noting for this clone: Its antigen is currently unknown.

The donors were part of the roughly 120-subject validation cohort, which stood apart from the roughly 680-subject first cohort. The V end was cut by 8 bases, the J end by 3 bases, with 13 bases between. The CDR3 runs 13 residues. In germline, CDR1 is GTSNPN, CDR2 SVGIG (reference sequence). Profiled with immunoSEQ multiplex PCR; TCRdb holds only in-frame clones, not every one. The sample has under 75,000 clones, approximately 97% seen once. V and J are TRBV30 and TRBJ2-2; D is unresolved. Specimen: PBMCs. The sequence was obtained from a woman aged 18-30 years in good health and CMV-seropositive. The CDR3 coding sequence is TGTGCCGGAGCTATTCGTTACACCGGGGAGCTGTTTTTT. Its translation is CAGAIRYTGELFF.